These T cell receptor beta chains were read from a single sample in a study of T cells in Graves' hyperthyroidism and ophthalmopathy. TCRdb fed the multiplex PCR reads into MiXCR, producing one record per CDR3 protein. The sample contains 350,000 to 450,000 distinct CDR3 sequences, about a sixth of which appear only once. Material: blood. The source of these receptors is a young woman with Graves' hyperthyroidism that later progressed to Graves' ophthalmopathy. CDR3s include the opening cysteine and the closing phenylalanine or tryptophan. The D gene is left open where the match is weak. Clone size appears in some rows only: once, few, many, or a class for an expanded clone.

j_gene: TRBJ2-5
v_gene: TRBV18
d_gene: .
abundance: .
CDR3nt: TGTGCCAGCTCACCCAGCGCAGAAGATCCCTACTTC
CDR3aa: CASSPSAEDPYF

j_gene: TRBJ1-4
v_gene: TRBV5-1
d_gene: .
abundance: .
CDR3nt: TGCGCCAGCAGCTTGGCCCCCGGAGTGACTAATGAAAAACTGTTTTTT
CDR3aa: CASSLAPGVTNEKLFF

j_gene: TRBJ2-5
v_gene: TRBV28
d_gene: TRBD1
abundance: many
CDR3nt: TGTGCCAGCAGTTTAAGAGTCAGGGGGCTGGAGACCCAGTACTTC
CDR3aa: CASSLRVRGLETQYF

j_gene: TRBJ1-2
v_gene: TRBV24-1
d_gene: .
abundance: many
CDR3nt: TGTGCCACCAGTGAGTCAACGGTGTCCGGCTACACCTTC
CDR3aa: CATSESTVSGYTF

j_gene: TRBJ1-1
v_gene: TRBV20-1
d_gene: .
abundance: many
CDR3nt: TGCAGTGCCCGACCAGTGAACACTGAAGCTTTCTTT
CDR3aa: CSARPVNTEAFF

j_gene: TRBJ2-3
v_gene: TRBV7-2
d_gene: .
abundance: many
CDR3nt: TGTGCCAGCAGCGTAAAGGTACCGATCGATACGCAGTATTTT
CDR3aa: CASSVKVPIDTQYF

j_gene: TRBJ2-2
v_gene: TRBV24-1
d_gene: .
abundance: many
CDR3nt: TGTGCCACCCGTGGGACATCCTACACCGGGGAGCTGTTTTTT
CDR3aa: CATRGTSYTGELFF

j_gene: TRBJ1-1
v_gene: TRBV6-5
d_gene: .
abundance: .
CDR3nt: TGTGCCAGCAGTTGGCGGTTTGAAGCTTTCTTT
CDR3aa: CASSWRFEAFF

j_gene: TRBJ1-6
v_gene: TRBV28
d_gene: TRBD1
abundance: many
CDR3nt: TGTGCCAGCAGTACGGGACAGGGTTATTCACCCCTCCACTTT
CDR3aa: CASSTGQGYSPLHF

j_gene: TRBJ1-3
v_gene: TRBV10-3
d_gene: .
abundance: many
CDR3nt: TGTGCCATCAGTGAGCCCGCAAGGGGACCCTCTGGAAACACCATATATTTT
CDR3aa: CAISEPARGPSGNTIYF

j_gene: TRBJ2-1
v_gene: TRBV27
d_gene: TRBD2
abundance: many
CDR3nt: TGTGCCAGCAGCCACTCCTCTAGACTAGCGGACAATGAGCAGTTCTTC
CDR3aa: CASSHSSRLADNEQFF

j_gene: TRBJ2-5
v_gene: TRBV28
d_gene: .
abundance: many
CDR3nt: TGTGCCAGCAGTCCGACAGACTCGTACCAAGAGACCCAGTACTTC
CDR3aa: CASSPTDSYQETQYF

j_gene: TRBJ2-1
v_gene: TRBV7-2
d_gene: .
abundance: .
CDR3nt: TGTGCCAGCGATGGGTCCGACAATGAGCAGTTCTTC
CDR3aa: CASDGSDNEQFF

j_gene: TRBJ1-6
v_gene: TRBV27
d_gene: TRBD1
abundance: many
CDR3nt: TGTGCCAGCAGAGCGCAGGGGGTCTATAATTCACCCCTCCACTTT
CDR3aa: CASRAQGVYNSPLHF

j_gene: TRBJ2-3
v_gene: TRBV7-9
d_gene: TRBD2
abundance: .
CDR3nt: TGTGCCAGCAGCTTAGGAACTAGCGGGAGATGGGCAGATACGCAGTATTTT
CDR3aa: CASSLGTSGRWADTQYF

j_gene: TRBJ2-5
v_gene: TRBV11-3
d_gene: .
abundance: many
CDR3nt: TGTGCCAGCAGCGGGGGGGCCGAACCCGAGACCCAGTACTTC
CDR3aa: CASSGGAEPETQYF

j_gene: TRBJ1-2
v_gene: TRBV6-5
d_gene: TRBD1
abundance: many
CDR3nt: TGTGCCAGCAGTTATACAGCCGGGACAGGGAACTATGGCTACACCTTC
CDR3aa: CASSYTAGTGNYGYTF

j_gene: TRBJ2-1
v_gene: TRBV20-1
d_gene: .
abundance: few
CDR3nt: TGCAGTGCTAGAGCTCGGGACTCCAATGAGCAGTTCTTC
CDR3aa: CSARARDSNEQFF

j_gene: TRBJ2-3
v_gene: TRBV20-1
d_gene: .
abundance: few
CDR3nt: TGCAGTGCTATTGGTCAGCTCAGCACAGATACGCAGTATTTT
CDR3aa: CSAIGQLSTDTQYF

j_gene: TRBJ2-1
v_gene: TRBV5-1
d_gene: .
abundance: .
CDR3nt: TGCGCCAGCAGCTTGGAACCCGGGGCTGCCTCCTACAATGAGCAGTTCTTC
CDR3aa: CASSLEPGAASYNEQFF

j_gene: TRBJ2-1
v_gene: TRBV3-1
d_gene: .
abundance: many
CDR3nt: TGTGCCAGCAGCCAATCGGTTCGGGGCAATGAGCAGTTCTTC
CDR3aa: CASSQSVRGNEQFF

j_gene: TRBJ1-2
v_gene: TRBV7-8
d_gene: TRBD1
abundance: .
CDR3nt: TGTGCCAGCAGATCCGGGACAGGCAGTCGCTACACCTTC
CDR3aa: CASRSGTGSRYTF

j_gene: TRBJ2-3
v_gene: TRBV12-3/TRBV12-4
d_gene: .
abundance: many
CDR3nt: TGTGCCAGCAGTTTAAGGCGAGGGGCAGATACGCAGTATTTT
CDR3aa: CASSLRRGADTQYF

j_gene: TRBJ2-7
v_gene: TRBV12-3/TRBV12-4
d_gene: .
abundance: many
CDR3nt: TGTGCCAGCAGTCGCGGGACTCCAGTCGAGCAGTACTTC
CDR3aa: CASSRGTPVEQYF

j_gene: TRBJ2-2
v_gene: TRBV24-1
d_gene: .
abundance: few
CDR3nt: TGTGCCACCAGTGACCCAGTAGCGAGGACGAACACCGGGGAGCTGTTTTTT
CDR3aa: CATSDPVARTNTGELFF

j_gene: TRBJ1-4
v_gene: TRBV4-1
d_gene: .
abundance: .
CDR3nt: TGCGCCAGCAGCCAAGAAGGAAGGGATGAAAAACTGTTTTTT
CDR3aa: CASSQEGRDEKLFF

j_gene: TRBJ2-3
v_gene: TRBV12-3/TRBV12-4
d_gene: .
abundance: few
CDR3nt: TGTGCCAGCAGTTTTGTCCAGGGTGATACGCAGTATTTT
CDR3aa: CASSFVQGDTQYF

j_gene: TRBJ2-7
v_gene: TRBV28
d_gene: TRBD1
abundance: many
CDR3nt: TGTGCCAGCAGCCTATTTCAGGGGGCGAATTTTCTCTTCTACGAGCAGTACTTC
CDR3aa: CASSLFQGANFLFYEQYF

j_gene: TRBJ1-1
v_gene: TRBV4-2
d_gene: .
abundance: few
CDR3nt: TGTGCCAGCAGCGAAGAGAGAGGGTATGGCACTGAAGCTTTCTTT
CDR3aa: CASSEERGYGTEAFF

j_gene: TRBJ2-5
v_gene: TRBV20-1
d_gene: TRBD1
abundance: many
CDR3nt: TGCAGTGCTAGAGAGACAGGGGGCGAGACCCAGTACTTC
CDR3aa: CSARETGGETQYF

j_gene: TRBJ2-5
v_gene: TRBV10-2
d_gene: TRBD2
abundance: .
CDR3nt: TGCGCCAGCAGTGAGATCGGGGGGGGGGGGGAGACCCAGTACTTC
CDR3aa: CASSEIGGGGETQYF

j_gene: TRBJ2-4
v_gene: TRBV14
d_gene: TRBD2
abundance: many
CDR3nt: TGTGCCAGCAGCCAAGTGCCAGCGGGGAATCAGTACTTC
CDR3aa: CASSQVPAGNQYF